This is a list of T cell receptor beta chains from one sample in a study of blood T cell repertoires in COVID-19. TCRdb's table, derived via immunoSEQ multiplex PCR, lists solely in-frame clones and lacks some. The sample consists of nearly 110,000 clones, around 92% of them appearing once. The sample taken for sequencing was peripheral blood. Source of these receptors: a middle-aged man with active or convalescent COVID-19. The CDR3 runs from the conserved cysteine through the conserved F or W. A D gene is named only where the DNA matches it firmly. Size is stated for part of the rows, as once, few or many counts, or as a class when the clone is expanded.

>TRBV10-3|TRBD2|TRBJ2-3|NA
CAISETRLAGGRGDTQYF
TGTGCCATCAGTGAGACCCGACTAGCGGGAGGGCGTGGAGATACGCAGTATTTT
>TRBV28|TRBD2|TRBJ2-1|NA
CASRPPSGSGNEQFF
TGTGCCAGCAGGCCTCCTAGCGGGAGTGGCAATGAGCAGTTCTTC
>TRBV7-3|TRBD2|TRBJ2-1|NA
CASSFGTSGRNEQFF
TGTGCCAGCAGCTTTGGGACTAGCGGGAGAAATGAGCAGTTCTTC
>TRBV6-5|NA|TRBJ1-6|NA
CASSYRGSYNSPLHF
TGTGCCAGCAGTTACAGGGGCTCCTATAATTCACCCCTCCACTTT
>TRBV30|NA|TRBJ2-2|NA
CAWNDGQRVTGELFF
TGTGCCTGGAATGATGGACAGAGGGTCACCGGGGAGCTGTTTTTT
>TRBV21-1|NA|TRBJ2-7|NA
CAIKRDCSSYEQYF
TGTGCCATAAAACGGGACTGTAGCTCCTACGAGCAGTACTTC
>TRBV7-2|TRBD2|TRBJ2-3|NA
CASSLASGTMSTDTQYF
TGTGCCAGCAGCTTAGCTTCCGGGACTATGAGCACAGATACGCAGTATTTT
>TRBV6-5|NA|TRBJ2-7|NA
CASSPNTGRYEQYF
TGTGCCAGCAGCCCCAACACAGGGCGGTACGAGCAGTACTTC
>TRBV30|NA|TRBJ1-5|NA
CAWTGQHNQPQHF
TGTGCCTGGACCGGACAGCACAATCAGCCCCAGCATTTT
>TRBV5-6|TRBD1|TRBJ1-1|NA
CASNVLGQGLGTEAFF
TGTGCCAGCAACGTTTTAGGACAGGGCTTGGGCACTGAAGCTTTCTTT
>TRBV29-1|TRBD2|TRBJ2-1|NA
CSVVISRVGTSGRASNEQFF
TGCAGCGTTGTTATCAGCCGGGTCGGGACTAGCGGGAGGGCCTCCAATGAGCAGTTCTTC
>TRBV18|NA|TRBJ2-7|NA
CASSPSGREQYF
TGTGCCAGCTCACCATCAGGGCGGGAGCAGTACTTC
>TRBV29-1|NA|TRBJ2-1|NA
CSVGGLTGGEQFF
TGCAGCGTTGGGGGACTTACCGGAGGGGAGCAGTTCTTC
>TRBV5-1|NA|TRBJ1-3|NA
CASSLGGLGNTIYF
TGCGCCAGCAGCCTCGGAGGGCTTGGAAACACCATATATTTT
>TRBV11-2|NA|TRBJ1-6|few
CASSLIQGDSPLHF
TGTGCCAGCAGCTTAATACAGGGAGATTCACCCCTCCACTTT